The 17 T cell receptor beta chains given below trace back to one sample, sequenced in a study of identical twins. TCRdb reprocessed the 5' RACE reads via MiXCR and lists one record per CDR3 protein. The sample holds 130,000 to 150,000 distinct CDR3 sequences, 3% to 4% seen once. The sample comprised memory T cells sorted from blood. All receptors come from a man aged 18 to 30 in good health.

This clonotype has ten or more counts. The chain joins TRBV29-1 to TRBJ1-2; D perhaps matches TRBD1 (6 bases). CDR1 and CDR2 from the germline V gene are SQVTM and ANQGSEA. This CDR3 has 12 amino acids. V lost 6 bases, J lost 3 bases, and 11 bases lay in between. Written as DNA, the CDR3 is TGCAGCGTGGAGGGGGTGGACTATGGCTACACCTTC. Translating it yields CSVEGVDYGYTF.

By proportion, this clonotype is medium-sized. The J gene is TRBJ1-2, the V gene TRBV4-1; the D gene is possibly TRBD1 (5 bases). V was shortened by 1 base and J by 6 bases, with 9 bases between the two germline ends. The CDR3 totals 13 residues. Germline V gene lookup returns CDR1 MGHRA and CDR2 YSYEKL. CDR3 bases: TGCGCCAGCAGCCAAGTGGGGGGGAATGGCTACACCTTC. It codes for CASSQVGGNGYTF.

The V call is TRBV10-3, the J call TRBJ2-2, with unresolved D. From germline, CDR1 is ENHRY and CDR2 SYGVKD. The V gene lost 9 bases and the J gene lost 1 base, with 15 bases spanning the gap. The CDR3 runs to 15 residues. The CDR3: CAIPKTALNTGELFF. The CDR3 nucleotides read TGTGCCATACCAAAAACGGCCCTGAACACCGGGGAGCTGTTTTTT.

This clonotype has at least ten counts. The chain combines TRBV12-3 or TRBV12-4 with TRBJ2-2; D is unresolved. Trimming took off 6 bases at V and 1 base at J, with 9 bases between the two ends. The CDR3 has 14 residues. CDR3 protein: CASRVGGNTGELFF. CDR3 nucleotides: TGTGCCAGCAGGGTTGGTGGGAACACCGGGGAGCTGTTTTTT.

This clonotype was counted at least ten times. This chain links TRBV14 with TRBJ2-7, with 9 positions matching TRBD2. The length of the CDR3 is 16 residues. Germline trimming cut 0 bases from V and 2 bases from J; bases unmatched to any gene: 5. Germline V lookup: CDR1 SGHDN, CDR2 FVKESK. CDR3 nucleotide sequence: TGTGCCAGCAGCCAAGACCGCGGGAGGGCCGCCTACGAGCAGTACTTC. Protein product: CASSQDRGRAAYEQYF.

As for this clonotype: A read error is possible here, since a much larger clone lies one base away. The CDR3 protein is CASSLEGGEYNQQFF. The CDR3 DNA reads as TGTGCCAGCAGCTTAGAGGGTGGCGAGTACAATCAGCAGTTCTTC. This rearrangement joins TRBV7-2 to TRBJ2-1; D not certain. Germline CDR1 reads SGHTA; CDR2 reads FQGNSA. There are 15 residues in the CDR3.

Ten or more counts support this clonotype. This CDR3 is CASSLNWDGYTF. In DNA, the CDR3 is TGTGCCAGCAGCTTAAACTGGGATGGCTACACCTTC. The chain couples TRBV7-2 to TRBJ1-2, with D unclear. V lost 2 bases and J 6 bases, leaving 7 bases between the germline ends. CDR3 size: 12 residues. Germline V gene sequence: CDR1 SGHTA, CDR2 FQGNSA. Using reference TRBV7-2 and TRBJ1-2 for the parts outside the CDR3, the full variable domain is GAGVSQSPSNKVTEKGKDVELRCDPISGHTALYWYRQSLGQGLEFLIYFQGNSAPDKSGLPSDRFSAERTGGSVSTLTIQRTQQEDSAVYLCASSLNWDGYTFGSGTRLTVV.

This clonotype showed up many times. The chain links TRBV3-1 to TRBJ1-5; maybe TRBD1 (5 bases). Trimming removed 0 bases at V and 6 bases at J, with 12 bases between. Per the germline V gene, CDR1 is LGHDT and CDR2 is YNNKEL (reference sequence). CDR3 size: 15 residues. The CDR3 DNA reads as TGTGCCAGCAGCCAAGATTCAGGGTACGGTCAGCCCCAGCATTTT. Residues: CASSQDSGYGQPQHF. Using reference TRBV3-1 and TRBJ1-5 for the parts outside the CDR3, the full variable domain is DTAVSQTPKYLVTQMGNDKSIKCEQNLGHDTMYWYKQDSKKFLKIMFSYNNKELIINETVPNRFSPKSPDKAHLNLHINSLELGDSAVYFCASSQDSGYGQPQHFGDGTRLSIL.

This clonotype has ten or more counts. CDR3 sequence: CATSRDGGKKETQYF. As DNA, the CDR3 is TGTGCCACCAGCAGAGATGGTGGCAAAAAAGAGACCCAGTACTTC. This rearrangement joins TRBV15 to TRBJ2-5; D remains ambiguous. This CDR3 has 15 amino acids. Germline V gives CDR1 LNHNV, CDR2 YYDKDF (reference sequence). The germline V and J ends were trimmed by 0 bases and 3 bases, with 11 bases remaining between them.

This clonotype was counted ten times or more. V and J are TRBV19 and TRBJ1-2; no definite D call. V lost 6 bases to trimming and J lost 4 bases, with 12 bases between them. The germline V gene has CDR1 LNHDA and CDR2 SQIVND (reference sequence). The CDR3 has 13 residues. CDR3 in amino acids: CASSPGWSYGYTF. The CDR3 DNA is TGTGCCAGTAGCCCAGGCTGGAGCTATGGCTACACCTTC.

This clonotype was found many times. V and J are TRBV5-1 and TRBJ1-2; TRBD1 might be the D (6 bases). V lost 0 bases and J 3 bases, leaving 12 bases between the germline ends. The CDR3 is 15 amino acids. Germline-derived CDR1 and CDR2 are SGHRS and YFSETQ. DNA for the CDR3: TGCGCCAGCAGCTTGGACAGGGTAGACGACTATGGCTACACCTTC. Amino acid sequence: CASSLDRVDDYGYTF. The variable domain in full, with the rest retrieved from reference TRBV5-1 and TRBJ1-2, is KAGVTQTPRYLIKTRGQQVTLSCSPISGHRSVSWYQQTPGQGLQFLFEYFSETQRNKGNFPGRFSGRQFSNSRSEMNVSTLELGDSALYLCASSLDRVDDYGYTFGSGTRLTVV.

The sample holds many counts of this clonotype. The rearrangement links TRBV10-2 to TRBJ2-5, with a possible D match to TRBD2 (5 bases). The germline V gene has CDR1 WSHSY and CDR2 SAAADI. Trimming pared 0 bases from V and 5 bases from J, leaving 10 bases between. The CDR3 has 14 amino acids. The CDR3 sequence is CASSESKLAETQYF. The CDR3, as DNA: TGCGCCAGCAGTGAGTCGAAGTTAGCGGAGACCCAGTACTTC.

The V call is TRBV28, the J call TRBJ2-3, with D hard to call. This CDR3 has 12 residues. Trimming stripped 8 bases from V and 6 bases from J, with 12 bases between. Per germline, CDR1 MDHEN and CDR2 SYDVKM. The CDR3 loop reads CASDGSADTQYF. The CDR3 DNA sequence: TGTGCCAGCGATGGCAGTGCGGATACGCAGTATTTT.

This clonotype was observed at least ten times. V usage is TRBV18 and J usage is TRBJ2-3; 7 positions agree with TRBD2. The CDR3 extends over 13 amino acids. Germline CDR1 KGHSH, CDR2 LQKENI. With 3 bases clipped from V and 6 bases from J, the junction kept 3 bases outside the gene matches. The CDR3 nucleotides read TGTGCCAGCTCACCGGGAGGGCAGGATACGCAGTATTTT. Protein product: CASSPGGQDTQYF.

Many counts were recorded for this clonotype. The chain joins TRBV29-1 to TRBJ1-1, with D perhaps matching TRBD1 (6 bases). V was clipped by 0 bases and J by 7 bases, with 18 bases between them. Per germline, CDR1 SQVTM and CDR2 ANQGSEA. The CDR3 totals 15 residues. The CDR3 DNA reads TGCAGCGTTGAAGATTTATACAACAGGGCTTATGAAGCTTTCTTT. Translation: CSVEDLYNRAYEAFF.

Comment on this clonotype: Since a much larger clone is just one base distant, this may be a read error. The chain is built from TRBV5-6 and TRBJ2-7; D may be TRBD1 (8 bases). The CDR3 has 14 amino acids. V lost 4 bases and J lost 4, with 15 bases in between. Looked up from germline, CDR1 is SGHDT and CDR2 is YYEEEE. The CDR3 DNA is TGTGCCAGCAGCACCTCACAGGGGGGGTACGAGCAGTACTTC. Translating it yields CASSTSQGGYEQYF.

This clonotype showed up many times. This chain uses TRBV7-2 with TRBJ1-6; the D gene is possibly TRBD1 (5 bases). Per the germline V gene, CDR1 is SGHTA and CDR2 is FQGNSA. V dropped 3 bases and J dropped 9 bases, with 15 bases sitting between them. This CDR3 region has 15 residues. As DNA, the CDR3 is TGTGCCAGCAGCTTCGGGACGGCGGGAATTTCACCCCTCCACTTT. It codes for CASSFGTAGISPLHF.